These 32 T cell receptor beta chains originate from one sample sequenced in a study of CD8+ T cells in alopecia areata. RNA, once extracted, was reverse transcribed into cDNA for use as the sequencing template. TCRdb's copy holds only in-frame clones and misses some; the assay was immunoSEQ multiplex PCR. The sample has roughly 100,000 clones, under 90% seen once. Treatment indicated: oral pan-JAK inhibitor, 5-10 mg twice daily. The material was CD8+ T cells sorted from blood, obtained at approximately week 31, from a patient treated with tofacitinib. Receptors originate from a human donor with alopecia areata.

This rearrangement joins TRBV6-5 to TRBJ1-4; no definite D call. The CDR3 contains 13 residues. Germline V gives CDR1 MNHEY, CDR2 SVGAGI. Trimming removed 8 bases at V and 7 bases at J, with 14 bases between. The CDR3 reads CASQPTAGEKLFF. CDR3 nucleotides: TGTGCCAGCCAGCCGACCGCGGGTGAAAAACTGTTTTTT.

The chain uses TRBV9 and TRBJ2-7; 8 positions agree with TRBD1. Trimming removed 3 bases from V and 12 bases from J; junction bases left unmatched: 8. CDR1 SGDLS and CDR2 YYNGEE come from the germline V gene. The CDR3 consists of 12 residues. The CDR3 DNA reads as TGTGCCAGCAGCGGCACGGGACAGGCGATGTACTTC. Translation: CASSGTGQAMYF.

This sequence joins TRBV14 and TRBJ2-4, with D possibly being TRBD1 or TRBD2 (5 bases each). The CDR3 spans 12 residues. V was pared by 1 base and J by 15 bases, with 13 bases between. Germline CDR1 is SGHDN and CDR2 is FVKESK. The CDR3 DNA reads TGTGCCAGCAGCCAAGGCTTGGGACCAACGTACTTC. Translated: CASSQGLGPTYF.

The CDR3 sequence is CASDDWNTEAFF. The DNA for the CDR3 is TGTGCGAGCGACGACTGGAACACTGAAGCTTTCTTT. The V call is TRBV25-1, the J call TRBJ1-1, with D uncertain. The germline V gene has CDR1 MGHDK and CDR2 SYGVNS. There are 12 residues in the CDR3.

The genes are TRBV10-3 and TRBJ2-3; tentative D call: TRBD1 (5 bases). The CDR3 covers 14 residues. The V gene's germline CDR1 is ENHRY and CDR2 SYGVKD. Trimming stripped 8 bases from V and 0 bases from J, with 12 bases between. The chain's CDR3 is CAIRDSTSTDTQYF. The CDR3 bases are TGTGCCATCCGAGACAGCACTAGCACAGATACGCAGTATTTT.

This clone came up once. J is TRBJ2-3 and V is TRBV7-8; 8 bases match TRBD2. Germline V gene data show CDR1 as SGHVS and CDR2 as FQNEAQ. V dropped 2 bases and J dropped 3; count of bases not matched to a gene: 4. This CDR3 is built from 15 residues. CDR3 amino acids: CASSLIPSGTDTQYF. The DNA for the CDR3 is TGTGCCAGCAGCTTAATCCCTAGCGGGACAGATACGCAGTATTTT. Based on the CDR3 plus reference TRBV7-8 and TRBJ2-3, the full variable domain is GAGVSQSPRYKVAKRGQDVALRCDPISGHVSLFWYQQALGQGPEFLTYFQNEAQLDKSGLPSDRFFAERPEGSVSTLKIQRTQQEDSAVYLCASSLIPSGTDTQYFGPGTRLTVL.

The chain has TRBV29-1 and TRBJ2-5; no definite D call. TRBJ2-7 explains the end of the DNA better; the J call may be wrong. The germline gives CDR1 SQVTM, CDR2 ANQGSEA. The CDR3 contains 12 residues. The CDR3 sequence is CSVTTLGYEQYF. CDR3 in DNA: TGCAGCGTTACGACATTGGGGTACGAGCAGTACTTC.

The chain carries TRBV29-1 and TRBJ2-3, with D possibly matching TRBD1 (6 bases). Germline V CDR1 and CDR2: SQVTM, ANQGSEA. V gave up 3 bases and J gave up 4 bases, with 14 bases separating them. The CDR3 runs to 14 residues. The CDR3 loop is CSVEEDSWPDTQYF. CDR3 sequence (DNA): TGCAGCGTTGAGGAGGACAGTTGGCCAGATACGCAGTATTTT.

This chain links TRBV5-6 with TRBJ2-3; D ambiguous. The V gene's germline CDR1 is SGHDT and CDR2 YYEEEE. Trimming removed 2 bases at V and 2 bases at J, with 12 bases between. The CDR3 loop spans 15 amino acids. CDR3 sequence reads: CASSFKALPTDTQYF. Written as DNA, the CDR3 is TGTGCCAGCAGCTTCAAAGCGCTTCCCACAGATACGCAGTATTTT.

The rearrangement joins TRBV6-5 to TRBJ2-3; D remains unclear. This CDR3 has 15 residues. The ends were cut back, 2 bases at V and 2 bases at J, with 11 bases in the middle. Germline V CDR1 and CDR2: MNHEY, SVGAGI. CDR3 loop: CASSYGLDPTDTQYF. In DNA, the CDR3 is TGTGCCAGCAGTTACGGGCTAGACCCCACAGATACGCAGTATTTT.

J is TRBJ2-1 and V is TRBV5-1; D possibly corresponds to TRBD2 (6 bases). Per germline, CDR1 SGHRS and CDR2 YFSETQ. Trimming removed 2 bases at V and 4 bases at J, with 13 bases between. This CDR3 has 15 residues. CDR3 bases: TGCGCCAGCAGCTTAGCGGAGGGGATATACAATGAGCAGTTCTTC. Protein sequence: CASSLAEGIYNEQFF.

This clone has only one observation. V gene TRBV11-2 combines with J gene TRBJ2-1, with 13 bases fitting TRBD2. The length of the CDR3 is 14 residues. Germline CDR1 and CDR2: SGHAT and FQNNGV. The J segment lost 10 bases and the V segment lost 3 bases, leaving 3 bases of the junction unmatched. CDR3 region: CASSLGLAGQEQFF. CDR3 coding DNA: TGTGCCAGCAGCTTGGGACTAGCGGGACAAGAGCAGTTCTTC.

The chain recombines TRBV4-1 with TRBJ2-7; TRBD2 is a possible D gene (6 bases). Germline values: CDR1 MGHRA, CDR2 YSYEKL. The V gene lost 2 bases and the J gene lost 3 bases, with 14 bases spanning the gap. The CDR3 runs to 15 residues. The DNA of the CDR3 is TGCGCCAGCAGCCAATTCGACGGGGGAGGCTACGAGCAGTACTTC. Amino acid sequence: CASSQFDGGGYEQYF.

The chain joins TRBV9 to TRBJ2-7; D may be TRBD1 or TRBD2 (5 bases each). The CDR3 spans 14 residues. The germline gives CDR1 SGDLS, CDR2 YYNGEE. The V end lost 3 bases, the J end lost 0 bases, and 10 bases lay between the germline ends. CDR3 residues: CASSGDLASYEQYF. In nucleotides, the CDR3 is TGTGCCAGCAGCGGGGACCTCGCCTCCTACGAGCAGTACTTC.

This chain uses TRBV27 with TRBJ2-7, with D perhaps TRBD2 (6 bases). Germline CDR1 reads MNHEY; CDR2 reads SMNVEV (reference sequence). The CDR3 has 12 residues. Trimming left V 7 bases short and J 2 bases short, with 9 bases between. The CDR3 region has the DNA TGTGCCAGCAATCGCGGGACCTACGAGCAGTACTTC. Translated: CASNRGTYEQYF.

The rearrangement uses TRBV5-1 and TRBJ1-1; 8 nucleotides line up with TRBD1. CDR1 and CDR2 from the germline V gene are SGHRS and YFSETQ. There are 14 residues in the CDR3. J was trimmed by 4 bases and V by 2 bases; bases with no gene match: 4. CDR3 coding DNA: TGCGCCAGCAGCTTTCGGCAGGGGGCCACTGAAGCTTTCTTT. Protein: CASSFRQGATEAFF. The complete variable domain, with remaining parts taken from reference TRBV5-1 and TRBJ1-1, reads KAGVTQTPRYLIKTRGQQVTLSCSPISGHRSVSWYQQTPGQGLQFLFEYFSETQRNKGNFPGRFSGRQFSNSRSEMNVSTLELGDSALYLCASSFRQGATEAFFGQGTRLTVV.

This clone came up once. The V call is TRBV25-1, the J call TRBJ2-5; 7 bases line up with TRBD2. The J call could be wrong; TRBJ2-7 is a better fit for the DNA end. From germline, CDR1 is MGHDK and CDR2 SYGVNS. The CDR3 is made up of 13 amino acids. In DNA form, the CDR3 reads TGTGCCAGCAGTTTAGGGACTATGTACGAGCAGTACTTC. Translation: CASSLGTMYEQYF.

The gene calls are TRBV7-9 and TRBJ2-3; D is undetermined. This CDR3 is 13 amino acids long. The V gene's germline CDR1 is SEHNR and CDR2 FQNEAQ (reference sequence). The V gene lost 0 bases and the J gene lost 3 bases, with 4 bases spanning the gap. The CDR3 is CASSLARTDTQYF. The CDR3, as DNA: TGTGCCAGCAGCTTAGCAAGAACAGATACGCAGTATTTT. Based on the CDR3 plus reference TRBV7-9 and TRBJ2-3, the full variable domain is DTGVSQNPRHKITKRGQNVTFRCDPISEHNRLYWYRQTLGQGPEFLTYFQNEAQLEKSRLLSDRFSAERPKGSFSTLEIQRTEQGDSAMYLCASSLARTDTQYFGPGTRLTVL.

V usage is TRBV2 and J usage is TRBJ1-5, with TRBD1 matching over 9 bases. V shed 7 bases, J shed 0 bases, and the junction held 13 bases outside the gene matches. The CDR3 has 18 amino acids. From germline, CDR1 is SNHLY and CDR2 FYNNEI. CDR3 bases: TGTGCCAGCACCCTCGCCCCGGACAGGGGCTATAGCAATCAGCCCCAGCATTTT. Protein sequence: CASTLAPDRGYSNQPQHF.

This chain connects TRBV11-2 to TRBJ1-1, with D hard to call. This CDR3 spans 14 amino acids. The germline V and J ends were trimmed by 2 bases and 2 bases, with 9 bases remaining between them. Germline V gene data show CDR1 as SGHAT and CDR2 as FQNNGV. Here the CDR3 reads CASSLPWGNTEAFF. In DNA, the CDR3 is TGTGCCAGCAGCTTACCCTGGGGAAACACTGAAGCTTTCTTT.

The chain couples TRBV7-2 to TRBJ1-1; no firm D call. The CDR3 is 15 residues long. Germline assignment: CDR1 SGHTA and CDR2 FQGNSA. The V end was cut by 1 base, the J end by 4 bases, with 13 bases between. The CDR3 DNA is TGTGCCAGCAGCTTAGGGGTGGGAGATGGCACTGAAGCTTTCTTT. Translated, it gives CASSLGVGDGTEAFF.

The V and J genes are TRBV5-4 and TRBJ2-7; 7 bases fit TRBD1. V lost 2 bases and J lost 5; bases outside the gene matches: 4. The CDR3 covers 13 residues. Germline values: CDR1 SGHNT, CDR2 YYREEE (reference sequence). This chain's CDR3 is CASSFLGGNEQYF. In nucleotides, the CDR3 is TGTGCCAGCAGCTTTTTAGGGGGCAACGAGCAGTACTTC.

The genes are TRBV10-3 and TRBJ2-7, with D uncertain. V dropped 2 bases and J dropped 2 bases, with 1 base sitting between them. The length of the CDR3 is 11 residues. The germline V gene has CDR1 ENHRY and CDR2 SYGVKD. CDR3 loop: CAISEAYEQYF. In nucleotides, the CDR3 is TGTGCCATCAGTGAGGCCTACGAGCAGTACTTC.

The V and J genes are TRBV14 and TRBJ2-1, with TRBD2 matching over 8 bases. Germline V gene sequence: CDR1 SGHDN, CDR2 FVKESK. This CDR3 contains 16 residues. Germline trimming cut 1 base from V and 3 bases from J; bases unmatched to any gene: 5. The CDR3 DNA follows: TGTGCCAGCAGCCAAGTCGGAGCGGGAGACTACAATGAGCAGTTCTTC. The encoded protein is CASSQVGAGDYNEQFF.

In its sample, this clone was seen a few times. The V and J genes are TRBV5-1 and TRBJ1-1; D not resolved. From germline, CDR1 is SGHRS and CDR2 YFSETQ. The CDR3 is 12 amino acids. Trimming pared 5 bases from V and 0 bases from J, leaving 5 bases between. The CDR3 DNA sequence: TGCGCCAGCAGGGACTTGAACACTGAAGCTTTCTTT. Encoded protein: CASRDLNTEAFF.

The rearrangement links TRBV5-1 to TRBJ1-6; TRBD1 aligns across 8 bases. CDR3 size: 16 residues. J was trimmed by 10 bases and V by 6 bases; bases with no gene match: 15. CDR1 is SGHRS and CDR2 is YFSETQ in the germline V gene. Here the CDR3 reads CASTKIGTGAESPLHF. DNA for the CDR3: TGCGCCAGCACGAAAATTGGGACAGGCGCCGAATCACCCCTCCACTTT.

V is TRBV6-5 and J is TRBJ1-1, with D possibly matching TRBD1 (5 bases). V lost 6 bases, J lost 5 bases, and 13 bases lay in between. CDR1 and CDR2 (germline): MNHEY, SVGAGI. This CDR3 spans 13 amino acids. The CDR3 is CASSGGLETEAFF. CDR3 nucleotides: TGTGCCAGCAGCGGGGGATTGGAAACTGAAGCTTTCTTT.

The chain has TRBV30 and TRBJ1-6, with D hard to call. The V gene's germline CDR1 is GTSNPN and CDR2 SVGIG (reference sequence). The CDR3 spans 16 residues. V was pared by 0 bases and J by 2 bases, with 11 bases between. CDR3: CAWSVLWFTYNSPLHF. The CDR3 coding sequence is TGTGCCTGGAGTGTACTATGGTTCACCTATAATTCACCCCTCCACTTT.

J is TRBJ2-7 and V is TRBV7-8; no firm D call. In germline, CDR1 is SGHVS, CDR2 FQNEAQ. The CDR3 has 14 amino acids. Trimming shortened V by 4 bases and J by 0 bases, and 10 bases separated the two germline ends. The CDR3: CASSYIGRSYEQYF. CDR3 sequence (DNA): TGTGCCAGCAGCTATATAGGACGCTCCTACGAGCAGTACTTC.

The chain employs TRBV5-1 and TRBJ2-7, with 9 nucleotides matching TRBD1. The J segment lost 4 bases and the V segment lost 7 bases, leaving 9 bases of the junction unmatched. The CDR3 is 14 amino acids. Germline CDR1 and CDR2: SGHRS and YFSETQ. In DNA, the CDR3 is TGCGCCAGCGGGACAGGGACAGGGTGGTACGAGCAGTACTTC. It yields the protein CASGTGTGWYEQYF. The full variable domain, its missing parts supplied by reference TRBV5-1 and TRBJ2-7, is KAGVTQTPRYLIKTRGQQVTLSCSPISGHRSVSWYQQTPGQGLQFLFEYFSETQRNKGNFPGRFSGRQFSNSRSEMNVSTLELGDSALYLCASGTGTGWYEQYFGPGTRLTVT.

V usage is TRBV14 and J usage is TRBJ1-2, with D possibly TRBD1 on 6 matching bases. The CDR3 contains 14 residues. Trimming stripped 1 base from V and 4 bases from J, with 10 bases between. CDR1 is SGHDN, CDR2 FVKESK, per germline. CDR3 coding DNA: TGTGCCAGCAGCCAAGTAACAGGGATCTATGGCTACACCTTC. Translation: CASSQVTGIYGYTF.

The chain links TRBV25-1 to TRBJ1-2; 9 bases agree with TRBD1. Germline loops: CDR1 MGHDK, CDR2 SYGVNS. V shed 1 base, J shed 3 bases, and the junction held 9 bases outside the gene matches. This CDR3 spans 17 amino acids. In nucleotides, the CDR3 is TGTGCCAGCAGTGAATCGGGGCAGGGACAGGGCGACTATGGCTACACCTTC. Translating it yields CASSESGQGQGDYGYTF.